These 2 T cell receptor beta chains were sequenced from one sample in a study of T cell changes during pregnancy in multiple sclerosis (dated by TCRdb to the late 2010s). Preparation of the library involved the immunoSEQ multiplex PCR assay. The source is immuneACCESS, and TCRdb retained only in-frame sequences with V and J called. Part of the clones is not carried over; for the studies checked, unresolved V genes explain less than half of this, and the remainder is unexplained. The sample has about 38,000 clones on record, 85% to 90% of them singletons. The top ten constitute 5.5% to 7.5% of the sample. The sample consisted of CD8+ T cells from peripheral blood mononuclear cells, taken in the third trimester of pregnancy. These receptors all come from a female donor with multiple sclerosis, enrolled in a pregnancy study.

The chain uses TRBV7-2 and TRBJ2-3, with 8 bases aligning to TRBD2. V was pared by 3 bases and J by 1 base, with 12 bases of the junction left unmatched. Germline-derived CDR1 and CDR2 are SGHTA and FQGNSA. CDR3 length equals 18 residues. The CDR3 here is CASSFPGGLPWGTDTQYF. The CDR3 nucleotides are TGTGCCAGCAGCTTTCCGGGGGGGCTACCTTGGGGCACAGATACGCAGTATTTT.

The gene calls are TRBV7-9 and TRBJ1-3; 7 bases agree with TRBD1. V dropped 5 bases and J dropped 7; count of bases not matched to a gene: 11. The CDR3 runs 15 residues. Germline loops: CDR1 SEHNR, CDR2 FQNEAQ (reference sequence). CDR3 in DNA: TGTGCCAGCAGCCCAGCGTACAGGGGATGGAACACCATATATTTT. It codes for CASSPAYRGWNTIYF.